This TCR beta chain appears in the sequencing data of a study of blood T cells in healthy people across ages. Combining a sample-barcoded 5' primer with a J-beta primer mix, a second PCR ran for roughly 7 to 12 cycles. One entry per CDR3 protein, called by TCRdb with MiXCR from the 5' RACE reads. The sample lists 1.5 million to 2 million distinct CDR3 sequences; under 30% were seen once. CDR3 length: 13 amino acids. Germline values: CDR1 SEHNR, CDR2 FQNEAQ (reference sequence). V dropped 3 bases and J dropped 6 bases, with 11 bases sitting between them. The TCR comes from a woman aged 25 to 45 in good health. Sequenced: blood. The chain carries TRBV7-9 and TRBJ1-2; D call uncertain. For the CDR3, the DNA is TGTGCCAGCAGCTTTCACAGCAAAGATGGCTACACCTTC. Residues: CASSFHSKDGYTF.